These 8 T cell receptor beta chains came from one sample sequenced in a study of control samples from healthy donors and cancer patients. Profiled with immunoSEQ multiplex PCR; TCRdb holds only in-frame clones, not every one. Here the sample spans about 170,000 clones, 70% to 90% being singletons. Sequences were obtained from blood. Every receptor here comes from a man aged 30 to 39 in good health.

This chain uses TRBV7-9 with TRBJ2-7; 7 bases match TRBD1. V shed 2 bases and J 2 bases; nucleotides not matched to a gene: 9. This CDR3 is 16 amino acids long. CDR1 SEHNR and CDR2 FQNEAQ come from the germline V gene (reference sequence). The CDR3 spells CASSLMMGQIPYEQYF. The CDR3 DNA reads as TGTGCCAGCAGCTTAATGATGGGACAGATCCCCTACGAGCAGTACTTC.

The chain uses TRBV4-3 and TRBJ2-7; 12 nucleotides agree with TRBD2. With 1 base clipped from V and 4 bases from J, the junction kept 8 bases outside the gene matches. The germline V gene encodes CDR1 LGHNA and CDR2 YSLEER. This CDR3 contains 17 residues. The CDR3 bases are TGCGCCAGCAGCCAAGCCCCGGGACTAGCGGGCCTATACGAGCAGTACTTC. Translating gives CASSQAPGLAGLYEQYF.

The chain carries TRBV9 and TRBJ2-7; 8 nucleotides align to TRBD2. The J segment lost 6 bases and the V segment lost 4 bases, leaving 6 bases of the junction unmatched. CDR3 length equals 13 residues. Germline V CDR1 and CDR2: SGDLS, YYNGEE. The CDR3 sequence: CASSPGGRIEQYF. DNA of the CDR3: TGTGCCAGCAGCCCGGGGGGGAGAATCGAGCAGTACTTC.

The V gene is TRBV2, the J gene TRBJ1-4; D is perhaps TRBD1 (6 bases). CDR1 and CDR2 from the germline V gene are SNHLY and FYNNEI. The CDR3 loop spans 14 amino acids. Between the trimmed V and J ends, which lost 6 bases and 6 bases, there was a span of 14 bases. The CDR3 DNA follows: TGTGCCAGCAGAGTCACAGGGCGGGATGAAAAACTGTTTTTT. It specifies CASRVTGRDEKLFF. The complete variable domain, with remaining parts taken from reference TRBV2 and TRBJ1-4, reads EPEVTQTPSHQVTQMGQEVILRCVPISNHLYFYWYRQILGQKVEFLVSFYNNEISEKSEIFDDQFSVERPDGSNFTLKIRSTKLEDSAMYFCASRVTGRDEKLFFGSGTQLSVL.

The chain uses TRBV18 and TRBJ1-3; D gene ambiguous. The CDR3 is 14 amino acids. V was pared by 2 bases and J by 6 bases, with 11 bases between. CDR1 and CDR2 (germline): KGHSH, LQKENI. The CDR3 bases are TGTGCCAGCTCACCATTCGGGGAAGAAAACACCATATATTTT. Translated, it gives CASSPFGEENTIYF.

The genes are TRBV14 and TRBJ1-2; D perhaps matches TRBD1 (5 bases). The V end lost 4 bases, the J end lost 7 bases, and 16 bases lay between the germline ends. The germline CDR1 and CDR2 sequences are SGHDN and FVKESK. There are 14 residues in the CDR3. This chain's CDR3 is CASSLMTVDRGYTF. CDR3 nucleotides: TGTGCCAGCAGCCTCATGACAGTGGACCGTGGCTACACCTTC.

The rearrangement uses TRBV29-1 and TRBJ1-6; 8 nucleotides line up with TRBD1. V shed 6 bases, J shed 10 bases, and the junction held 11 bases outside the gene matches. CDR3 length: 14 residues. Germline CDR1 is SQVTM and CDR2 is ANQGSEA. CDR3: CSVRGQGEGSPLHF. The CDR3, as DNA: TGCAGCGTCCGTGGACAGGGAGAGGGGTCACCCCTCCACTTT. Full variable domain (remainder filled in from reference TRBV29-1 and TRBJ1-6): SAVISQKPSRDICQRGTSLTIQCQVDSQVTMMFWYRQQPGQSLTLIATANQGSEATYESGFVIDKFPISRPNLTFSTLTVSNMSPEDSSIYLCSVRGQGEGSPLHFGNGTRLTVT.

This rearrangement joins TRBV24-1 to TRBJ2-6; D may be TRBD1 (5 bases). Trimming shortened V by 9 bases and J by 2 bases, and 7 bases separated the two germline ends. This CDR3 region has 13 residues. Looked up from germline, CDR1 is KGHDR and CDR2 is SFDVKD. This chain's CDR3 is CATLGAGANVLTF. CDR3 sequence (DNA): TGTGCCACCCTAGGGGCTGGGGCCAACGTCCTGACTTTC.